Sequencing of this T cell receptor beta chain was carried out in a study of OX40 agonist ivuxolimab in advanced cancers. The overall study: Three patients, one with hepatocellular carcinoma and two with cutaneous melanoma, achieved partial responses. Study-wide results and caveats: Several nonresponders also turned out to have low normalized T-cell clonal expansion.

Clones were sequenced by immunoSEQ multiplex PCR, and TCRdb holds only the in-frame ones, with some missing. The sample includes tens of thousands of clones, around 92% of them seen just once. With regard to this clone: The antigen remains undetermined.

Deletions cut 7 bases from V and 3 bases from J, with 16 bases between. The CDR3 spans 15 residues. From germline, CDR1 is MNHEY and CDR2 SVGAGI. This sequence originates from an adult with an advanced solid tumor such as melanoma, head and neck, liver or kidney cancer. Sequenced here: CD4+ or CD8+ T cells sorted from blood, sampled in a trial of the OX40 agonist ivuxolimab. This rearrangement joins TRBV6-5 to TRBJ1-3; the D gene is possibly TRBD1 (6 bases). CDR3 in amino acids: CASNDAGTLGNTIYF. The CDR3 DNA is TGTGCCAGCAACGACGCCGGGACACTTGGAAACACCATATATTTT.